This is a list of T cell receptor beta chains from one sample in a study of CD8+CD57+ T cells in acquired aplastic anemia. TCRdb passed the reads through MiXCR, listing each CDR3 protein once. This sample carries roughly 290,000 distinct CDR3 sequences, roughly 59% of them seen once, and the ten largest clones take roughly 1.3%. Sequencing was carried out using sorted CD4+, CD8+, or CD8+CD57+ T cells (not recorded which) from PBMCs. These receptors were collected from a human donor with aplastic anemia. The CDR3 runs from the conserved cysteine through the conserved F or W. The D gene is left open where the match is weak. The size of a clone is reported for some rows only, either as once, few or many, or as a class for expanded clones.

clone_size: NA
v_call: TRBV9
j_call: TRBJ2-7
d_call: TRBD2
cdr3_nt: TGTGCCAGCAGCCCCGGAGTAGCGGGGGACGGCGAGCAGTACTTC
cdr3_aa: CASSPGVAGDGEQYF

clone_size: NA
v_call: TRBV12-3/TRBV12-4
j_call: TRBJ1-3
d_call: NA
cdr3_nt: TGTGCCAGCACCCTAAGGGCGGGAAACACCATATATTTT
cdr3_aa: CASTLRAGNTIYF

clone_size: NA
v_call: TRBV28
j_call: TRBJ2-2
d_call: TRBD1
cdr3_nt: TGTGCCAGCAGAAGCGGACAGGGGTCCGGGGAGCTGTTTTTT
cdr3_aa: CASRSGQGSGELFF

clone_size: NA
v_call: TRBV29-1
j_call: TRBJ2-1
d_call: TRBD2
cdr3_nt: TGCAGGATGCTAGCGGGGGGTCGCAGCTCCTACAATGAGCAGTTCTTC
cdr3_aa: CRMLAGGRSSYNEQFF

clone_size: many
v_call: TRBV20-1
j_call: TRBJ1-4
d_call: TRBD1
cdr3_nt: TGCAGTGCTAGAGCCGACAGGGGGCGTCGCGAAAAACTGTTTTTT
cdr3_aa: CSARADRGRREKLFF

clone_size: many
v_call: TRBV20-1
j_call: TRBJ2-7
d_call: NA
cdr3_nt: TGCAGTGCTAGAGATCATCGAAAGAGCTCCTACGAGCAGTACTTC
cdr3_aa: CSARDHRKSSYEQYF

clone_size: NA
v_call: TRBV2
j_call: TRBJ1-1
d_call: TRBD1
cdr3_nt: TGTGCCAGCAGTACCGAAAGTAGGGACAGGGTGAACACTGAAGCTTTCTTT
cdr3_aa: CASSTESRDRVNTEAFF

clone_size: NA
v_call: TRBV6-6
j_call: TRBJ1-6
d_call: TRBD1
cdr3_nt: TGTGCCGGCAGTGCCTGGGGACAGGGATCTTCACCCCTCCACTTT
cdr3_aa: CAGSAWGQGSSPLHF

clone_size: NA
v_call: TRBV11-2
j_call: TRBJ2-7
d_call: NA
cdr3_nt: TGTGCCAGCAGCTTACACCTAGGATGCGAGCAGTACTTC
cdr3_aa: CASSLHLGCEQYF

clone_size: many
v_call: TRBV5-8
j_call: TRBJ1-4
d_call: NA
cdr3_nt: TGTGCCAGCAGCTTAGACGGTGACAGCTTAAATGAAAAACTGTTTTTT
cdr3_aa: CASSLDGDSLNEKLFF

clone_size: NA
v_call: TRBV29-1
j_call: TRBJ2-7
d_call: TRBD1
cdr3_nt: TGCAGCGTTGCCCAACATCGGACAGGGGTAACCTACGAGCAGTACTTC
cdr3_aa: CSVAQHRTGVTYEQYF

clone_size: once
v_call: TRBV2
j_call: TRBJ1-2
d_call: NA
cdr3_nt: TGTGCCAGCACCGTCGAACGGTGGGGCGAACGAGATGGCTACACCTTC
cdr3_aa: CASTVERWGERDGYTF

clone_size: NA
v_call: TRBV19
j_call: TRBJ2-6
d_call: NA
cdr3_nt: TGTGCCAGTAGTGCAGTCTCTGGGGCCAACGTCCTGACTTTC
cdr3_aa: CASSAVSGANVLTF

clone_size: NA
v_call: TRBV10-3
j_call: TRBJ1-5
d_call: TRBD1
cdr3_nt: TGTGCCATCAGTGAGTCGACAGGGTCCTGGTCGGGGCCCCAGCATTTT
cdr3_aa: CAISESTGSWSGPQHF

clone_size: NA
v_call: TRBV7-2
j_call: TRBJ2-7
d_call: NA
cdr3_nt: TGTGCCAGCAGCCCAGGAGGACTGCACTACGAGCAGTACTTC
cdr3_aa: CASSPGGLHYEQYF

clone_size: NA
v_call: TRBV6-2/TRBV6-3
j_call: TRBJ1-3
d_call: NA
cdr3_nt: TGTGCCAGCAGGACAGGCTTTAGCTCTGGAAACACCATATATTTT
cdr3_aa: CASRTGFSSGNTIYF

clone_size: NA
v_call: TRBV4-1
j_call: TRBJ2-6
d_call: NA
cdr3_nt: TGCGCCAGCAGCCAGTGGCAGGAGTCTGGGGCCAACGTCCTGACTTTC
cdr3_aa: CASSQWQESGANVLTF

clone_size: once
v_call: TRBV7-9
j_call: TRBJ2-2
d_call: NA
cdr3_nt: TGTGCCAGCAGCTTTGGCGGGGCGAACACCGGGGAGCTGTTTTTT
cdr3_aa: CASSFGGANTGELFF

clone_size: NA
v_call: TRBV7-9
j_call: TRBJ2-2
d_call: TRBD1
cdr3_nt: TGTGCCAGCAGCACTCGGGACAGGGGAACGGCCGGGGAGCTGTTTTTT
cdr3_aa: CASSTRDRGTAGELFF

clone_size: many
v_call: TRBV5-8
j_call: TRBJ2-7
d_call: NA
cdr3_nt: TGTGCCAGCAGCTTGGGATCAGGGACCTCCTCCTACGAGCAGTACTTC
cdr3_aa: CASSLGSGTSSYEQYF

clone_size: many
v_call: TRBV6-5
j_call: TRBJ2-2
d_call: TRBD2
cdr3_nt: TGTGCCAGCAGTCCGGGACTAGCGGGAAACACCGGGGAGCTGTTTTTT
cdr3_aa: CASSPGLAGNTGELFF

clone_size: many
v_call: TRBV5-6
j_call: TRBJ2-7
d_call: TRBD1
cdr3_nt: TGTGCCAGCAGCTTGGCTGGTATGTGGGAGGGGACAGGGGAGACGTACTTC
cdr3_aa: CASSLAGMWEGTGETYF

clone_size: NA
v_call: TRBV6-1
j_call: TRBJ1-1
d_call: NA
cdr3_nt: TGTGCCAGCAGTGAAGCTTTGAGGAACACTGAAGCTTTCTTT
cdr3_aa: CASSEALRNTEAFF

clone_size: NA
v_call: TRBV28
j_call: TRBJ1-1
d_call: NA
cdr3_nt: TGTGCCAGCACGGGGGGTGTTGAAGCTTTCTTT
cdr3_aa: CASTGGVEAFF

clone_size: NA
v_call: TRBV20-1
j_call: TRBJ2-7
d_call: NA
cdr3_nt: TGCAGTGCGGAAAGAATTGACCGAGTTGGCGAGCAGTACTTC
cdr3_aa: CSAERIDRVGEQYF

clone_size: NA
v_call: TRBV25-1
j_call: TRBJ2-2
d_call: NA
cdr3_nt: TGTGCCAGCAGGGGCAGGAAAACCACCGGGGAGCTGTTTTTT
cdr3_aa: CASRGRKTTGELFF

clone_size: NA
v_call: TRBV29-1
j_call: TRBJ2-5
d_call: NA
cdr3_nt: TGCAGCGTTGGAGCAAGCCAAGAGACCCAGTGCTTC
cdr3_aa: CSVGASQETQCF

clone_size: NA
v_call: TRBV29-1
j_call: TRBJ2-5
d_call: TRBD1
cdr3_nt: TGCAGCTTGGGGGGACAGGGTGTCGAGACCCAGTACTTC
cdr3_aa: CSLGGQGVETQYF

clone_size: many
v_call: TRBV27
j_call: TRBJ2-5
d_call: NA
cdr3_nt: TGTGCCAGCAGTCCCCGGTCCATCCATATCCAGGAGACCCAGTACTTC
cdr3_aa: CASSPRSIHIQETQYF

clone_size: NA
v_call: TRBV7-3
j_call: TRBJ2-2
d_call: NA
cdr3_nt: TGTGCCAGCAGCCGTAGTAGCACCGGGGAGCTGTTTTTT
cdr3_aa: CASSRSSTGELFF

clone_size: NA
v_call: TRBV7-2
j_call: TRBJ1-2
d_call: NA
cdr3_nt: TGTGCCAGCAGCAAGGGCGGCAGAATGAAGAACTATGGCTACACCTTC
cdr3_aa: CASSKGGRMKNYGYTF

clone_size: NA
v_call: TRBV7-2
j_call: TRBJ1-1
d_call: TRBD1
cdr3_nt: TGTGCCAGCAGCTCTAGGACAGGGAGCACTGAAGCTTTCTTT
cdr3_aa: CASSSRTGSTEAFF

clone_size: NA
v_call: TRBV10-3
j_call: TRBJ2-7
d_call: TRBD2
cdr3_nt: TGTGCCAGCACCCGACAGAGACCGGGGGGAGCGTCGGGCGAGCAGTACTTC
cdr3_aa: CASTRQRPGGASGEQYF

clone_size: NA
v_call: TRBV9
j_call: TRBJ2-1
d_call: TRBD2
cdr3_nt: TGTGCCAGCAGCGTAAGCGGGAGGGAGGGTGAGCAGTTCTTC
cdr3_aa: CASSVSGREGEQFF

clone_size: NA
v_call: TRBV24-1
j_call: TRBJ1-1
d_call: NA
cdr3_nt: TGTGCCACCAGTACGTCCAGGACATGTTGGGTCCCACCTCACACTGAAGCTTTCTTT
cdr3_aa: CATSTSRTCWVPPHTEAFF

clone_size: NA
v_call: TRBV6-4
j_call: TRBJ2-6
d_call: TRBD1
cdr3_nt: TGTGCCAGCAGTGCGACAGGGGGCTCTGGGGCCAACGTCCTGACTTTC
cdr3_aa: CASSATGGSGANVLTF

clone_size: many
v_call: TRBV5-1
j_call: TRBJ2-2
d_call: TRBD2
cdr3_nt: TGCGCCAGCAGCCCGGGACAGGTCGGACTAGCGGGGGGTCCGTACACCGGGGAGCTGTTTTTT
cdr3_aa: CASSPGQVGLAGGPYTGELFF

clone_size: NA
v_call: TRBV7-9
j_call: TRBJ2-3
d_call: NA
cdr3_nt: TGTGCCAGCAGCTTAGCGGGCGGCAGGGTTGCAGATACGCAGTATTTT
cdr3_aa: CASSLAGGRVADTQYF

clone_size: NA
v_call: TRBV10-2
j_call: TRBJ2-1
d_call: NA
cdr3_nt: TGCGCCAGCACCACTAGGTCCGCTAACGAAGGGCAGTTCTTC
cdr3_aa: CASTTRSANEGQFF